Each of the 30 T cell receptor beta chains below was sequenced from the same sample in a study of T cell changes during pregnancy in multiple sclerosis. TCRdb keeps only in-frame clones here, not all; method: immunoSEQ multiplex PCR. The sample holds over 55,000 clones, roughly nine tenths seen once. The source was peripheral blood, collected after pregnancy. Source of these receptors: a female donor in good health, enrolled as a control in a pregnancy study.

The CDR3 spells CASSLSGTRASNEQFF. The DNA for the CDR3 is TGTGCCAGCAGTTTATCCGGGACTAGGGCGTCGAATGAGCAGTTCTTC. The J gene is TRBJ2-1, the V gene TRBV27; 8 bases align to TRBD2. Germline values: CDR1 MNHEY, CDR2 SMNVEV (reference sequence). J gave up 7 bases and V 0 bases, and 8 bases lay outside the gene matches. This CDR3 has 16 amino acids.

V usage is TRBV5-1 and J usage is TRBJ2-6; TRBD1 aligns across 7 bases. Per germline, CDR1 SGHRS and CDR2 YFSETQ. V shed 2 bases and J 2 bases; nucleotides not matched to a gene: 4. This CDR3 contains 16 residues. Written as DNA, the CDR3 is TGCGCCAGCAGCTTAGAAGGGGGCGCTGGGGCCAACGTCCTGACTTTC. This gives the protein CASSLEGGAGANVLTF.

This clone was counted once. In nucleotides, the CDR3 is TGTGCCACCAGCAGGGGAAGCGGGGGGGCCGATACGCAGTATTTT. This translates into CATSRGSGGADTQYF. The V gene is TRBV15, the J gene TRBJ2-3, with 10 nucleotides matching TRBD2. This CDR3 spans 15 amino acids. V gave up 3 bases and J gave up 6 bases; unmatched junction bases: 6. Germline-derived CDR1 and CDR2 are LNHNV and YYDKDF (reference sequence).

The chain carries TRBV7-9 and TRBJ1-1; 9 nucleotides match TRBD1. The CDR3 loop spans 17 amino acids. Germline V gives CDR1 SEHNR, CDR2 FQNEAQ (reference sequence). V lost 5 bases and J lost 1; bases outside the gene matches: 11. The CDR3 nucleotides are TGTGCCAGCAGCCTCAGAAACCCGGGACAGGGGAACACTGAAGCTTTCTTT. Translating gives CASSLRNPGQGNTEAFF.

J is TRBJ2-7 and V is TRBV2, with 14 positions matching TRBD2. J gave up 3 bases and V 6 bases, and 10 bases lay outside the gene matches. Germline V CDR1 and CDR2: SNHLY, FYNNEI. The CDR3 consists of 17 residues. CDR3 bases: TGTGCCAGCAGACCCGGGACTAGCGGGAGTCGTCGCTACGAGCAGTACTTC. Protein sequence: CASRPGTSGSRRYEQYF.

This rearrangement joins TRBV5-3 to TRBJ2-3; 10 bases agree with TRBD2. TRBV5-3 is sorted into the ORF group, with uncertain function. The length of the CDR3 is 16 residues. Trimming cost V 5 bases and J 0 bases; bases outside gene matches: 6. Here the CDR3 reads CARSLSGGSSTDTQYF. The CDR3 DNA follows: TGTGCCAGAAGTCTTAGCGGGGGGTCTAGCACAGATACGCAGTATTTT.

This chain uses TRBV19 with TRBJ2-6; 10 nucleotides match TRBD1. Germline assignment: CDR1 LNHDA and CDR2 SQIVND (reference sequence). The ends lost 5 bases at V and 4 bases at J; junction bases unmatched: 11. The CDR3 contains 18 residues. The CDR3 sequence is CASSSDRGLISGANVLTF. The CDR3 region has the DNA TGTGCCAGTAGTTCCGACAGGGGGCTGATATCCGGGGCCAACGTCCTGACTTTC.

The chain couples TRBV6-6 to TRBJ1-6; 7 bases are a match to TRBD1. After removal of 6 bases from V and 5 bases from J, the junction contained 7 bases not matched to a gene. This CDR3 has 15 residues. CDR1 is MNHNY and CDR2 is SVGAGI in the germline V gene (reference sequence). CDR3 loop: CASRQGGRDNSPLHF. As DNA, the CDR3 is TGTGCCAGCAGACAAGGGGGCAGGGATAATTCACCCCTCCACTTT.

The CDR3 DNA sequence: TGTGCCAGCAGTGGGGCCCCTGGGACTGAAGCTTTCTTT. Protein sequence: CASSGAPGTEAFF. The chain uses TRBV27 and TRBJ1-1; perhaps TRBD1 as D (5 bases). The germline V and J ends were trimmed by 5 bases and 5 bases, with 12 bases remaining between them. The CDR3 contains 13 residues. The germline V gene encodes CDR1 MNHEY and CDR2 SMNVEV (reference sequence).

V is TRBV2 and J is TRBJ2-5; TRBD2 is a possible D gene (6 bases). Trimming removed 3 bases at V and 2 bases at J, with 16 bases between. This CDR3 has 16 amino acids. Germline loops: CDR1 SNHLY, CDR2 FYNNEI. CDR3 in amino acids: CASSEGGTLLQETQYF. The CDR3 coding sequence is TGTGCCAGCAGTGAGGGTGGGACTTTACTTCAAGAGACCCAGTACTTC.

This clone was detected a few times. CDR3 nucleotides: TGTGCCTGGAGTTGGGGGGTTACTGAAGCTTTCTTT. Residues: CAWSWGVTEAFF. J is TRBJ1-1 and V is TRBV30; TRBD1 is a possible D gene (5 bases). The CDR3 totals 12 residues. Germline V gene lookup returns CDR1 GTSNPN and CDR2 SVGIG (reference sequence). V was clipped by 2 bases and J by 5 bases, with 9 bases between them.

As DNA, the CDR3 is TGTGCCAGCAGTTTATCCAGCGGGGAGCTGTTTTTT. Amino acid sequence: CASSLSSGELFF. This rearrangement joins TRBV27 to TRBJ2-2, with D uncertain. CDR3 size: 12 residues. Trimming left V 0 bases short and J 7 bases short, with 3 bases between. Germline V gives CDR1 MNHEY, CDR2 SMNVEV (reference sequence).

This chain uses TRBV18 with TRBJ2-1; the D gene is possibly TRBD2 (7 bases). The CDR3 spans 16 residues. Germline loops: CDR1 KGHSH, CDR2 LQKENI. Trimming removed 4 bases from V and 0 bases from J, with 13 bases in between. CDR3 nucleotide sequence: TGTGCCAGCTCACTTGGGGGGGCTAGCTCCTACAATGAGCAGTTCTTC. The encoded protein is CASSLGGASSYNEQFF.

V gene TRBV11-3 combines with J gene TRBJ2-7, with 7 nucleotides matching TRBD1. CDR1 and CDR2 (germline): SGHNT, YENEEA. The V and J ends lost 5 bases and 5 bases, in that order; junction bases with no gene match: 9. The CDR3 covers 14 residues. The CDR3 spells CASSPRQGRDEQYF. The CDR3 DNA is TGTGCCAGCAGCCCCCGACAGGGAAGAGACGAGCAGTACTTC.

This clone was counted only a few times. The chain uses TRBV7-9 and TRBJ1-1; 7 bases fit TRBD1. The CDR3 is 15 amino acids. J lost 4 bases, V lost 0 bases, and 5 bases had no gene match. Germline lookup yields CDR1 SEHNR and CDR2 FQNEAQ (reference sequence). CDR3: CASSLASAGGTEAFF. In nucleotides, the CDR3 is TGTGCCAGCAGCTTAGCTTCGGCAGGGGGCACTGAAGCTTTCTTT.

The rearrangement links TRBV6-5 to TRBJ2-7; 8 positions agree with TRBD1. The CDR3 has 14 amino acids. After removal of 6 bases from V and 3 bases from J, the junction contained 7 bases not matched to a gene. Germline CDR1 is MNHEY and CDR2 is SVGAGI. The CDR3 reads CASRADRGIYEQYF. CDR3 nucleotides: TGTGCCAGCAGGGCAGACAGGGGAATCTACGAGCAGTACTTC.

This chain joins TRBV5-1 and TRBJ1-4; D may be TRBD1 (6 bases). There are 12 residues in the CDR3. Per the germline V gene, CDR1 is SGHRS and CDR2 is YFSETQ. Trimming shortened V by 4 bases and J by 8 bases, and 9 bases separated the two germline ends. The CDR3 DNA reads as TGCGCCAGCAGCACGACAGGCGAAAAACTGTTTTTT. Translated: CASSTTGEKLFF. Combining the CDR3 with reference TRBV5-1 and TRBJ1-4 gives the whole variable domain KAGVTQTPRYLIKTRGQQVTLSCSPISGHRSVSWYQQTPGQGLQFLFEYFSETQRNKGNFPGRFSGRQFSNSRSEMNVSTLELGDSALYLCASSTTGEKLFFGSGTQLSVL.

The chain is built from TRBV7-2 and TRBJ1-2, with 7 bases that match TRBD1. This CDR3 has 13 amino acids. V shed 3 bases and J 7 bases; nucleotides not matched to a gene: 5. Germline CDR1 SGHTA, CDR2 FQGNSA. The CDR3 loop is CASSFDREGGYTF. CDR3 DNA: TGTGCCAGCAGCTTCGACAGGGAAGGTGGCTACACCTTC.

This chain connects TRBV25-1 to TRBJ2-7, with unresolved D. From germline, CDR1 is MGHDK and CDR2 SYGVNS. V was clipped by 7 bases and J by 6 bases, with 10 bases between them. This CDR3 spans 11 amino acids. The CDR3 spells CASTPPGEQYF. CDR3 DNA: TGTGCCAGCACCCCACCCGGCGAGCAGTACTTC.

The chain uses TRBV30 and TRBJ1-5; possible D gene TRBD1, 6 bases. V was clipped by 5 bases and J by 0 bases, with 8 bases between them. From germline, CDR1 is GTSNPN and CDR2 SVGIG (reference sequence). The CDR3 covers 13 residues. The CDR3: CAWGQYSNQPQHF. In nucleotides, the CDR3 is TGTGCCTGGGGACAGTATAGCAATCAGCCCCAGCATTTT.

The chain carries TRBV30 and TRBJ2-7; 7 positions match TRBD1. Trimming at V came to 8 bases and at J to 2 bases, leaving 12 bases not matched to a gene. The V gene's germline CDR1 is GTSNPN and CDR2 SVGIG (reference sequence). This CDR3 contains 14 residues. CDR3 sequence reads: CATTPGQWTYEQYF. The CDR3 nucleotides are TGTGCCACTACCCCGGGACAGTGGACCTACGAGCAGTACTTC.

V gene TRBV19 combines with J gene TRBJ2-2; 9 nucleotides align to TRBD2. The CDR3 extends over 18 amino acids. Germline loops: CDR1 LNHDA, CDR2 SQIVND (reference sequence). After removal of 0 bases from V and 4 bases from J, the junction contained 9 bases not matched to a gene. The CDR3 DNA reads TGTGCCAGTAGTATAGAGAGCGGGGGGCCGTCGAGCACCGGGGAGCTGTTTTTT. Amino acids: CASSIESGGPSSTGELFF. Together with reference TRBV19 and TRBJ2-2, the CDR3 gives the full variable domain: DGGITQSPKYLFRKEGQNVTLSCEQNLNHDAMYWYRQDPGQGLRLIYYSQIVNDFQKGDIAEGYSVSREKKESFPLTVTSAQKNPTAFYLCASSIESGGPSSTGELFFGEGSRLTVL.

This rearrangement joins TRBV4-3 to TRBJ2-7; 7 nucleotides agree with TRBD2. The CDR3 length is 16 residues. Germline assignment: CDR1 LGHNA and CDR2 YSLEER. Losses at the gene ends were 0 bases for V and 6 bases for J; bases not matched to a gene: 11. The CDR3 region has the DNA TGCGCCAGCAGCCAAGACTCAGTGGCGGGGGTAGGCGAGCAGTACTTC. Translating it yields CASSQDSVAGVGEQYF.

As regards this clone: The same CDR3 also results from other DNA sequences found in this sample. V gene TRBV9 combines with J gene TRBJ2-5, with 7 bases fitting TRBD1. Looked up from germline, CDR1 is SGDLS and CDR2 is YYNGEE. CDR3 length: 14 residues. With 2 bases clipped from V and 1 base from J, the junction kept 2 bases outside the gene matches. The CDR3 protein is CASSVGTVQETQYF. CDR3 nucleotide sequence: TGTGCCAGCAGCGTTGGGACAGTCCAAGAGACCCAGTACTTC.

The CDR3 region has the DNA TGCGCCAGCAGCTTGGCGGTGGGCACGGGGGAGACCCAGTACTTC. Translation gives CASSLAVGTGETQYF. The chain combines TRBV5-1 with TRBJ2-5, with D perhaps TRBD2 (5 bases). Germline assignment: CDR1 SGHRS and CDR2 YFSETQ. The CDR3 consists of 15 residues. Deletions cut 0 bases from V and 5 bases from J, with 14 bases between.

About this clone itself: The junction differs from germline at one of its ends, possibly a read error. V and J are TRBV30 and TRBJ1-2; D may be TRBD1 (5 bases). CDR1 is GTSNPN and CDR2 is SVGIG in the germline V gene (reference sequence). CDR3 size: 16 residues. Written as DNA, the CDR3 is TGTACCTGGAGTAGCCCGGGGGGGTTCCAGATCTATGGCTACACCTTC. Its protein product is CTWSSPGGFQIYGYTF.

The chain couples TRBV4-2 to TRBJ2-5; 9 nucleotides agree with TRBD2. The CDR3 extends over 20 amino acids. J lost 0 bases, V lost 0 bases, and 14 bases had no gene match. The germline V gene has CDR1 LGHNA and CDR2 YNFKEQ. The CDR3 nucleotides read TGTGCCAGCAGCCAAGACCCGTTGACCCTGACTAGCGGTTACCAAGAGACCCAGTACTTC. Encoded protein: CASSQDPLTLTSGYQETQYF.

CDR3 DNA: TGTGCCAGCAGCTCTGAAGCGGGCCTCCACTACGAGCAGTACTTC. Protein product: CASSSEAGLHYEQYF. V gene TRBV7-9 combines with J gene TRBJ2-7, with D possibly TRBD2 on 6 matching bases. Per the germline V gene, CDR1 is SEHNR and CDR2 is FQNEAQ (reference sequence). V was shortened by 4 bases and J by 3 bases, with 16 bases between the two germline ends. This CDR3 is 15 amino acids long.

The chain carries TRBV7-8 and TRBJ1-1; no firm D call. The ends were cut back, 5 bases at V and 6 bases at J, with 13 bases in the middle. Per germline, CDR1 SGHVS and CDR2 FQNEAQ. The CDR3 extends over 13 amino acids. The CDR3 is CASSPSIPAEAFF. CDR3 nucleotide sequence: TGTGCCAGCAGCCCCTCCATCCCAGCTGAAGCTTTCTTT. Full variable domain (outside the CDR3, taken from reference TRBV7-8 and TRBJ1-1): GAGVSQSPRYKVAKRGQDVALRCDPISGHVSLFWYQQALGQGPEFLTYFQNEAQLDKSGLPSDRFFAERPEGSVSTLKIQRTQQEDSAVYLCASSPSIPAEAFFGQGTRLTVV.

This chain connects TRBV6-5 to TRBJ1-1; tentative D call: TRBD1 (6 bases). Trimming removed 6 bases at V and 0 bases at J, with 14 bases between. The germline V gene has CDR1 MNHEY and CDR2 SVGAGI. The CDR3 has 15 residues. This CDR3 is CASSLLTGLNTEAFF. DNA of the CDR3: TGTGCCAGCAGCCTCCTGACAGGTTTGAACACTGAAGCTTTCTTT.